The rows below give T cell receptor beta chains drawn from one sample of a study of regulatory T cells in long-lasting Graves disease. TCRdb recomputed calls from the multiplex PCR reads with MiXCR, one row per CDR3 protein. The top ten hold about 6.6% of the sample, which has about 470,000 distinct CDR3 sequences, 20% to 25% seen once. The sequencing here drew on peripheral blood mononuclear cells (PBMCs), taken when the disease was refractory, from a patient treated with antithyroid drugs. All receptors come from a female donor with Graves disease. CDR3s include the opening cysteine and the closing phenylalanine or tryptophan. A D gene is named only where the DNA matches it firmly. Clone size, where shown, is once, few, many, or a class for clones that have expanded.

TRBD1,TRBV27,many,TRBJ1-1,CASTRTGRASMNTEAFF,TGTGCCAGCACCAGGACAGGAAGGGCCAGCATGAACACTGAAGCTTTCTTT
-,TRBV9,-,TRBJ1-6,CASSVGGRGGRNSPLHF,TGTGCCAGCAGCGTAGGAGGAAGGGGTGGCAGAAATTCACCCCTCCACTTT
TRBD2,TRBV19,-,TRBJ2-3,CASSIEAVRSTSYSTDTQYF,TGTGCCAGTAGTATAGAGGCGGTTAGGTCGACTAGCTACTCCACAGATACGCAGTATTTT
-,TRBV11-3,-,TRBJ1-1,CASSFRQEDTEAFF,TGTGCCAGCAGCTTCCGACAGGAGGACACTGAAGCTTTCTTT
TRBD2,TRBV24-1,-,TRBJ2-2,CATSDLLAAGELFF,TGTGCCACCAGTGATTTGCTAGCGGCCGGGGAGCTGTTTTTT
-,TRBV19,-,TRBJ1-1,CASIRAGAGTEAFF,TGTGCCAGTATTAGGGCAGGGGCAGGGACTGAAGCTTTCTTT
-,TRBV20-1,-,TRBJ2-5,CSARLAGFKFGETQYF,TGCAGTGCTAGATTGGCGGGGTTCAAATTCGGGGAGACCCAGTACTTC
-,TRBV5-1,-,TRBJ1-6,CASTLSGANNSPLHF,TGCGCCAGCACGCTGTCGGGGGCAAATAATTCACCCCTCCACTTT
-,TRBV9,-,TRBJ2-5,CASSGAAETQYF,TGTGCCAGCAGCGGGGCTGCGGAGACCCAGTACTTC
TRBD1,TRBV28,many,TRBJ1-5,CASIPGQGEGQPQHF,TGTGCCAGCATCCCCGGACAGGGGGAAGGTCAGCCCCAGCATTTT
-,TRBV19,few,TRBJ1-1,CASSPHREGYTEAFF,TGTGCCAGTAGTCCTCACCGGGAAGGGTACACTGAAGCTTTCTTC
-,TRBV4-1,-,TRBJ1-2,CASSQDSGRYYGYTF,TGCGCCAGCAGCCAAGATTCGGGGCGCTACTATGGCTACACCTTC
-,TRBV7-9,few,TRBJ1-2,CASSLEVKYGYTF,TGTGCCAGCAGCTTAGAGGTTAAGTATGGCTACACCTTC
TRBD1,TRBV6-5,-,TRBJ2-7,CASSYDRASSYEQYF,TGTGCCAGCAGTTACGACAGGGCCAGCTCCTACGAGCAGTACTTC
TRBD1,TRBV24-1,many,TRBJ2-7,CATSDRDRNYEQYF,TGTGCCACCAGTGACAGGGACAGGAACTACGAGCAGTACTTC
-,TRBV28,-,TRBJ2-7,CAIGRGYF,TGTGCCATCGGAAGGGGGTACTTC
-,TRBV28,few,TRBJ1-5,CASSSSWGTGYSNQPQHF,TGTGCCAGCAGTTCCAGCTGGGGTACGGGATATAGCAATCAGCCCCAGCATTTT
-,TRBV6-2/TRBV6-3,-,TRBJ2-2,CASSYYRDNTGELFF,TGTGCCAGCAGTTACTATAGGGACAACACCGGGGAGCTGTTTTTT
-,TRBV6-1,few,TRBJ2-1,CASSRDGPPGEQFF,TGTGCCAGCAGTAGGGACGGCCCTCCCGGGGAGCAGTTCTTC
-,TRBV3-1,many,TRBJ1-2,CASSPGRDGYTF,TGTGCCAGCAGCCCTGGCAGGGATGGCTACACCTTC
-,TRBV6-1,-,TRBJ1-5,CASSPEQYNQPQHF,TGTGCCAGCAGCCCTGAACAGTACAATCAGCCCCAGCATTTT
-,TRBV12-3/TRBV12-4,-,TRBJ1-4,CASSPLPTGPEKLFF,TGTGCCAGCTCACCCCTCCCAACAGGGCCCGAAAAACTGTTTTTT
TRBD1,TRBV27,many,TRBJ1-5,CASSFSGGSNQPQHF,TGTGCCAGCAGTTTCTCAGGGGGAAGCAATCAGCCCCAGCATTTT
TRBD1,TRBV27,many,TRBJ1-6,CASSSIGTGGVNSPLHF,TGTGCCAGCAGTTCAATCGGGACAGGGGGTGTCAATTCACCCCTCCACTTT
-,TRBV29-1,-,TRBJ2-2,CSVGVTGDPGELFF,TGCAGCGTTGGGGTGACAGGAGATCCCGGGGAGCTGTTTTTT
TRBD1,TRBV6-5,few,TRBJ1-6,CASSYSKPDRVAYNSPLHF,TGTGCCAGCAGTTACTCTAAACCTGACAGGGTCGCCTATAATTCACCCCTCCACTTT